This is a list of T cell receptor beta chains from one sample in a study of shared clonotypes between healthy human individuals. Some clones are missing from TCRdb's copy, which holds only in-frame ones; the method was immunoSEQ multiplex PCR. The sample includes fewer than 850,000 clones, around 91% seen only once; the top ten take about a third. Sample: memory CD8+ T cells from PBMCs. These receptor sequences come from a man between 18 and 29 years old in good health. Some clones in this sample may be carry-over from other donors' samples. The CDR3 runs from the conserved cysteine through the conserved F or W. A D gene is named only where the DNA matches it firmly. Expanded clones are given a class, and other clones once, few, many or no size at all.

size: -
J: TRBJ2-7
V: TRBV9
D: TRBD2
DNA: TGTGCCAGCAGCTCGCACGGGGGGGGCATCCCGTACGAGCAGTACTTC
CDR3: CASSSHGGGIPYEQYF

size: -
J: TRBJ1-4
V: TRBV11-2
D: -
DNA: TGTGCCAGCAGCTTAGATTCCGGTTCTTATGAAAAACTGTTTTTT
CDR3: CASSLDSGSYEKLFF

size: -
J: TRBJ2-3
V: TRBV4-1
D: TRBD2
DNA: TGCGCCAGCAGCCCGCGACTAGCGGGGGCGGGAACAGATACGCAGTATTTT
CDR3: CASSPRLAGAGTDTQYF

size: -
J: TRBJ2-7
V: TRBV11-2
D: -
DNA: TGTGCCAGCAGCTTAGATCAGGGGCCGAGGGAGCAGTACTTC
CDR3: CASSLDQGPREQYF

size: -
J: TRBJ1-4
V: TRBV28
D: -
DNA: TGTGCCAGCAGTGCCCGGATTTCAACTAATGAAAAACTGTTTTTT
CDR3: CASSARISTNEKLFF

size: few
J: TRBJ1-1
V: TRBV9
D: TRBD1
DNA: TGTGCCAGCAGCTTCAGACAGGGGGGGACTGAAGCTTTCTTT
CDR3: CASSFRQGGTEAFF

size: -
J: TRBJ2-7
V: TRBV27
D: -
DNA: TGTGCCAGCAGTTTATTGCGAGGAGGGGGCGGCTACGAGCAGTACTTC
CDR3: CASSLLRGGGGYEQYF

size: once
J: TRBJ2-3
V: TRBV7-8
D: -
DNA: TGTGCCAGCAGCCGGGGCGGGGCGGATACGCAGTATTTT
CDR3: CASSRGGADTQYF

size: -
J: TRBJ2-7
V: TRBV7-3
D: TRBD2
DNA: TGTGCCAGCAGCACTGCTAGCGGGCCGACCCTATACGAGCAGTACTTC
CDR3: CASSTASGPTLYEQYF

size: -
J: TRBJ2-7
V: TRBV29-1
D: -
DNA: TGCAGCGTTGCTGTGGGATTGGCACGTGAGGTTTTCGAGCAGTACTTC
CDR3: CSVAVGLAREVFEQYF

size: -
J: TRBJ1-2
V: TRBV15
D: -
DNA: TGTGCCACCAGCCGGAGGCTCTATGGCTACACCTTC
CDR3: CATSRRLYGYTF

size: -
J: TRBJ2-5
V: TRBV4-1
D: TRBD2
DNA: TGCGCCAGCAGCCACCCGGGGGGGCTAAAGGAGACCCAGTACTTC
CDR3: CASSHPGGLKETQYF

size: once
J: TRBJ2-3
V: TRBV28
D: -
DNA: TGTGCCAGCAGTTTAGGCTCCCTTACAGATACGCAGTATTTT
CDR3: CASSLGSLTDTQYF

size: -
J: TRBJ2-7
V: TRBV11-2
D: -
DNA: TGTGCCAGCACCTCCCGACGGGGTTGGGGCGAGCAGTACTTC
CDR3: CASTSRRGWGEQYF

size: -
J: TRBJ2-7
V: TRBV5-5
D: -
DNA: TGTGCCAGCAGCTTGACAGATTCCTACGAGCAGTACTTC
CDR3: CASSLTDSYEQYF

size: -
J: TRBJ2-7
V: TRBV28
D: -
DNA: TGTGCCAGCAGTCCGCGGGTCTTGCACTACGAGCAGTACTTC
CDR3: CASSPRVLHYEQYF

size: -
J: TRBJ1-5
V: TRBV9
D: -
DNA: TGTGCCAGCAGCCTATATCCTGGTAGCAATCAGCCCCAGCATTTT
CDR3: CASSLYPGSNQPQHF

size: -
J: TRBJ1-1
V: TRBV27
D: -
DNA: TGTGCCAGCAGTTTGGGGCGGTTGAACACTGAAGCTTTCTTT
CDR3: CASSLGRLNTEAFF

size: -
J: TRBJ1-2
V: TRBV4-2
D: -
DNA: TGTGCCAGCAGCCAAGAACCCGGGTCCAGGGGTTCTGGCTACACCTTC
CDR3: CASSQEPGSRGSGYTF

size: -
J: TRBJ2-1
V: TRBV27
D: -
DNA: TGTGCCAGCAGTTTATTCCAGGGGGGGGATGAGCAGTTCTTC
CDR3: CASSLFQGGDEQFF

size: -
J: TRBJ2-7
V: TRBV11-2
D: TRBD1
DNA: TGTGCCAGCAGCCCCGGCAGGGGGTACCGCGAGCAGTACTTC
CDR3: CASSPGRGYREQYF

size: -
J: TRBJ2-5
V: TRBV4-1
D: -
DNA: TGCGCCAGCAGCCAACCTACGGCGGTCCTAACCACCCAAGAGACCCAGTACTTC
CDR3: CASSQPTAVLTTQETQYF

size: -
J: TRBJ1-2
V: TRBV9
D: TRBD1
DNA: TGTGCCAGCAGCGTAGTACCGGACCGAGGGGGCAATGGCTATGGCTACACCTTC
CDR3: CASSVVPDRGGNGYGYTF

size: -
J: TRBJ2-6
V: TRBV6-6
D: TRBD1
DNA: TGTGCCAGCAGACCGACAGGGGGCGCTGGGGCCAACGTCCTGACTTTC
CDR3: CASRPTGGAGANVLTF

size: once
J: TRBJ2-1
V: TRBV7-9
D: TRBD2
DNA: TGTGCCAGCAGCAGCATAGCGGGAGGGAATCGCGATGAGCAGTTCTTC
CDR3: CASSSIAGGNRDEQFF

size: -
J: TRBJ2-5
V: TRBV6-5
D: -
DNA: TGTGCCAGCAGTTACTCTGGGAGGTGGAGAGAGACCCAGTACTTC
CDR3: CASSYSGRWRETQYF

size: -
J: TRBJ1-2
V: TRBV27
D: TRBD1
DNA: TGTGCCAGCAGTTTAGGGACAGGGTATGGCTACACCTTC
CDR3: CASSLGTGYGYTF

size: -
J: TRBJ1-5
V: TRBV10-2
D: -
DNA: TGCGCCAGTTCGGGGGTCAATCAGCCCCAGCATTTT
CDR3: CASSGVNQPQHF

size: -
J: TRBJ2-1
V: TRBV7-9
D: -
DNA: TGTGCCAGCAGCTCTAAATGGGGTGAGCAGTTCTTC
CDR3: CASSSKWGEQFF

size: -
J: TRBJ1-5
V: TRBV7-9
D: -
DNA: TGTGCCAGCAGCTTTTCTGGGCGGGATCAGCCCCAGCATTTT
CDR3: CASSFSGRDQPQHF

size: few
J: TRBJ1-1
V: TRBV29-1
D: -
DNA: TGCAGCGCCCTGAGAACTGAAGCTTTCTTT
CDR3: CSALRTEAFF

size: -
J: TRBJ2-1
V: TRBV5-1
D: TRBD2
DNA: TGCGCCAGCAGCTTGGGGGGACTAGCGGGAGGAATTACGAATGAGCAGTTCTTC
CDR3: CASSLGGLAGGITNEQFF

size: -
J: TRBJ2-7
V: TRBV27
D: TRBD2
DNA: TGTGCCAGCAGTCCCGGGACAGGAACGGGACTAGCGGTCTACGAGCAGTACTTC
CDR3: CASSPGTGTGLAVYEQYF

size: -
J: TRBJ2-7
V: TRBV25-1
D: -
DNA: TGTGCCAGCAGTCCAGGGAGACTATCCCACGAGCAGTACTTC
CDR3: CASSPGRLSHEQYF

size: -
J: TRBJ2-1
V: TRBV9
D: -
DNA: TGTGCCAGCAGCGTAGGGCGGGGGCTAGCCCTAAGCGGCTACAATGAGCAGTTCTTC
CDR3: CASSVGRGLALSGYNEQFF

size: few
J: TRBJ1-1
V: TRBV11-2
D: -
DNA: TGTGCCAGCAGACCCCGGGGGGTGAACACTGAAGCTTTCTTT
CDR3: CASRPRGVNTEAFF

size: -
J: TRBJ2-7
V: TRBV6-5
D: -
DNA: TGTGCCAGCAGCCTAACAGACGAGCAGTACTTC
CDR3: CASSLTDEQYF

size: -
J: TRBJ1-1
V: TRBV5-1
D: -
DNA: TGCGCCAGCAGCTACAGAGCGAACGACCCCCTGAACACTGAAGCTTTCTTT
CDR3: CASSYRANDPLNTEAFF

size: -
J: TRBJ2-3
V: TRBV4-3
D: TRBD2
DNA: TGCGCCAGCAGCCAGGGACTAGCTCCCGTAGATACGCAGTATTTT
CDR3: CASSQGLAPVDTQYF

size: -
J: TRBJ2-5
V: TRBV13
D: -
DNA: TGTGCCAGCAGCTCCAGCGGCAGTGGAGAGACCCAGTACTTC
CDR3: CASSSSGSGETQYF

size: -
J: TRBJ2-7
V: TRBV4-1
D: -
DNA: TGCGCCAGCAGCCAAGGAGAGGGGAGCGGCTACGAGCAGTACTTC
CDR3: CASSQGEGSGYEQYF

size: once
J: TRBJ2-1
V: TRBV28
D: -
DNA: TGTGCCAGCAGTTTAAAGAAGCGGCCTAGCTCCTACAATGAGCAGTTCTTC
CDR3: CASSLKKRPSSYNEQFF

size: once
J: TRBJ1-4
V: TRBV15
D: TRBD1
DNA: TGTGCCACCAGCAGAGAGGACAGGGAGGCGGAAAAACTGTTTTTT
CDR3: CATSREDREAEKLFF

size: few
J: TRBJ2-7
V: TRBV25-1
D: -
DNA: TGTGCCAGCATGAGATGGCAGGGGCATTTCTACGAGCAGTACTTC
CDR3: CASMRWQGHFYEQYF

size: -
J: TRBJ1-2
V: TRBV7-9
D: -
DNA: TGTGCCAGCAGCTCATCGACCGCTGGGGCCAACTATGGCTACACCTTC
CDR3: CASSSSTAGANYGYTF

size: -
J: TRBJ2-2
V: TRBV7-9
D: -
DNA: TGTGCCAGCAGCCCCCACGGGACGGAATTAAACACCGGGGAGCTGTTTTTT
CDR3: CASSPHGTELNTGELFF

size: -
J: TRBJ2-7
V: TRBV27
D: TRBD1
DNA: TGTGCCAGCAGTTTAATAGGGACAGGGGGCTCCTACGAGCAGTACTTC
CDR3: CASSLIGTGGSYEQYF

size: -
J: TRBJ2-1
V: TRBV27
D: TRBD1
DNA: TGTGCCAGCAGTTTACGACAGGGTTACAATGAGCAGTTCTTC
CDR3: CASSLRQGYNEQFF

size: -
J: TRBJ2-7
V: TRBV27
D: TRBD2
DNA: TGTGCCAGCAGTCCCCGGACTAGCGGGAGTTTTTACGAGCAGTACTTC
CDR3: CASSPRTSGSFYEQYF